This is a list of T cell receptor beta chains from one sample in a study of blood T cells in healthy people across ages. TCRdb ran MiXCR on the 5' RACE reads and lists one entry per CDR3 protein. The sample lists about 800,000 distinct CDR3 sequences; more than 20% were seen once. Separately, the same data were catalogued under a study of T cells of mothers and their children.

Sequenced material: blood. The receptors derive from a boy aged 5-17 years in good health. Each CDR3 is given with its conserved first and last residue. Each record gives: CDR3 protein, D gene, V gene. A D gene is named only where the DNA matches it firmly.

CDR3 protein: CASNRQGARRREQFF; D gene: TRBD1; V gene: TRBV7-9
CDR3 protein: CSVEGGTSGQETQYF; D gene: TRBD2; V gene: TRBV29-1
CDR3 protein: CAISAGINQPQHF; D gene: NA; V gene: TRBV10-3
CDR3 protein: CASSLVVAAGSSRTNYEQYF; D gene: NA; V gene: TRBV28
CDR3 protein: CSVDSREGNTEAFF; D gene: NA; V gene: TRBV29-1
CDR3 protein: CSVDGHRGLETQYF; D gene: TRBD1; V gene: TRBV29-1
CDR3 protein: CAGLSGSTYNEQFF; D gene: NA; V gene: TRBV28
CDR3 protein: CSARDQLFSYEQYF; D gene: NA; V gene: TRBV20-1
CDR3 protein: CASSPRRDSFSYEQHF; D gene: TRBD1; V gene: TRBV11-2
CDR3 protein: CASSRQWDPPRNQPQHF; D gene: NA; V gene: TRBV6-2/TRBV6-3
CDR3 protein: CASSRGTSYEQYF; D gene: NA; V gene: TRBV7-6
CDR3 protein: CASSGSGEETQYF; D gene: NA; V gene: TRBV7-9
CDR3 protein: CASSIREDQETQYF; D gene: TRBD2; V gene: TRBV7-9
CDR3 protein: CSARGRGDQPQHF; D gene: TRBD1; V gene: TRBV29-1
CDR3 protein: CSARPRGNTEAFF; D gene: NA; V gene: TRBV20-1